This T cell receptor beta chain appears in the sequencing data of a study of T cell repertoires in cytomegalovirus infection. Turning to the study itself: Matching HLA type and CMV infection were both indicated by public TCR beta signatures.

This clonotype was seen once. Its matching antigen is unknown. TCRdb processed the reads anew with MiXCR; each CDR3 protein has one entry. The sample records approximately 990,000 distinct CDR3 sequences, roughly 30% being singletons. The CDR3 is 12 amino acids. Per the germline V gene, CDR1 is SNHLY and CDR2 is FYNNEI. V shed 11 bases and J 5 bases; nucleotides not matched to a gene: 9. J is TRBJ2-7 and V is TRBV2; 7 nucleotides line up with TRBD2. The material was cultured CD8+ T cells from PBMCs, obtained from culture after CMV antigen stimulation. This clonotype was obtained from a human donor in good health (CMV status not recorded). Some clones in this sample may be carry-over from other donors' samples. The CDR3 loop is CASLGRAHEQYF. The CDR3 DNA reads TGTGCCTCTTTAGGGAGGGCCCACGAGCAGTACTTC.